A selection of T cell receptor beta chains follows, all from one sample in a study of cytomegalovirus exposure and HLA in healthy donors. Profiled with immunoSEQ multiplex PCR; TCRdb holds only in-frame clones, not every one. This sample carries fewer than 350,000 clones, around 87% of them seen once, and the ten largest clones take approximately 0.94%. Sequencing was done on a sample of PBMCs. Every receptor here comes from a woman aged 18-29 years in good health and CMV-seronegative. The conserved cysteine and the conserved F or W are not part of the CDR3 here. D genes are given only for firm matches. Only part of the rows carry a size: once, few, many, or a class if the clone is expanded.

>-|-|TRBV5-6
ASSSLDDGVTLH
>TRBD1|-|TRBV27
ASSPRDRGWETQY
>-|-|TRBV29-1
SVGSETQY
>-|few|TRBV7-2
AVQVTSSNTEAF
>-|-|TRBV28
ASSLRQLNEKLF
>-|-|TRBV4-1
ASSQVPASSPLH
>TRBD2|-|TRBV6-5
ASSYRTSGPSVLT
>TRBD1|-|TRBV6-5
ASSPGGGGPRGYT
>-|-|TRBV15
ATSRLGGGSDNQPQH
>-|-|TRBV6-6
ASSYLEVDEQF
>-|-|TRBV6-1
ASSASSMSPLLSDRAF
>-|-|TRBV7-2
ASSLARGSTSGNTIY
>TRBD2|few|TRBV27
ASRLAGYNEQF
>-|few|TRBV4-2
ASSQEGDSTSRGYT
>-|-|TRBV19
ASRAGQGNGYT
>-|-|TRBV27
ASSSGFSGANVLT
>-|-|TRBV12-2
ASRLEEDRGEKLF
>-|-|TRBV4-1
ASSQDPTYEQY
>TRBD2|once|TRBV7-3
ASSSFGGSLEEQY
>-|-|TRBV19
ASTRRRVSTDQPQH
>TRBD2|-|TRBV7-9
ASSLGRAGAQDTQY
>-|once|TRBV5-8
ASSLTGDKPQH
>TRBD2|-|TRBV2
ASRFSGSLSGEQY
>TRBD1|-|TRBV29-1
SAAPLRTGLNS
>TRBD1|-|TRBV7-3
ASSPTTGGNTGELF